The following is a T cell receptor beta chain sequence with its context. No antigen is known for it. This sample was included in a study of T cell responses to AZD1222 COVID-19 vaccine. Sequencing was performed with immunoSEQ multiplex PCR; in TCRdb, only in-frame clones are kept and a portion is missing. This table has about 120,000 clones, around 90% appearing once. Study-wide results and caveats: Most donors were white British and more were female, and clonal diversity was possibly underestimated.

The length of the CDR3 is 12 residues. Between the trimmed V and J ends, which lost 4 bases and 7 bases, there was a span of 8 bases. From germline, CDR1 is LNHDA and CDR2 SQIVND (reference sequence). The receptor was isolated from an adult in good health. The source material was peripheral blood, sampled on day 0 of AZD1222 vaccination. The chain carries TRBV19 and TRBJ2-1; unclear D gene. CDR3 residues: CASSRSQNEQFF. In DNA, the CDR3 is TGTGCCAGTAGTAGGTCACAAAATGAGCAGTTCTTC.